This T cell receptor beta chain comes out of a study of technical replicates of blood from a few donors. CDR1 and CDR2 (germline): ENHRY, SYGVKD. The ends lost 6 bases at V and 1 base at J; junction bases unmatched: 1. CDR3 length equals 14 residues. The protocol was immunoSEQ multiplex PCR, while the TCRdb copy is restricted to in-frame clones and leaves out a portion. Here the sample spans tens of thousands of clones, roughly 95% being singletons. The V call is TRBV10-3, the J call TRBJ2-3; 10 nucleotides line up with TRBD2. This receptor was identified in a human donor in good health. Sequencing was carried out using T cells isolated from PBMCs. CDR3 sequence: CAIRGTSGTDTQYF. For the CDR3, the DNA is TGTGCCATCAGGGGGACTAGCGGCACAGATACGCAGTATTTT.